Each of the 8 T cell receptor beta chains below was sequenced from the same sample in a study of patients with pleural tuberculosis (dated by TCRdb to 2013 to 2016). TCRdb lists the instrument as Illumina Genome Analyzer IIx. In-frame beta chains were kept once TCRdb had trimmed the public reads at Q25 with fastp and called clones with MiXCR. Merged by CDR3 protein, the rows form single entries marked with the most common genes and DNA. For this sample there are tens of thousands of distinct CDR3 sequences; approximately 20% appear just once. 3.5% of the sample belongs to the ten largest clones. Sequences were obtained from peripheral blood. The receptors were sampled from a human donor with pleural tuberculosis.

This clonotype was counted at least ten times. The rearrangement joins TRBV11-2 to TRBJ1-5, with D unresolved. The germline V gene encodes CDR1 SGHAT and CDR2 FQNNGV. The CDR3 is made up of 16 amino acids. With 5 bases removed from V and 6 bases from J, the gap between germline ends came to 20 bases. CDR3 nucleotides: TGTGCCAGCAGCCCCCGACCGGCTGAGGGTACTCAGCCCCAGCATTTT. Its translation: CASSPRPAEGTQPQHF.

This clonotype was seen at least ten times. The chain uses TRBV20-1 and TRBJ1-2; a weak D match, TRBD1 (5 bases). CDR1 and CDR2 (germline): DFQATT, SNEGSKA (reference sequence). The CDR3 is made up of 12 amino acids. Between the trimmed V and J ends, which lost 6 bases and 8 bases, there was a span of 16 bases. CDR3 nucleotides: TGCAGTGCGTCGACAGAGAGTCTGGGCTACACCTTC. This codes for CSASTESLGYTF.

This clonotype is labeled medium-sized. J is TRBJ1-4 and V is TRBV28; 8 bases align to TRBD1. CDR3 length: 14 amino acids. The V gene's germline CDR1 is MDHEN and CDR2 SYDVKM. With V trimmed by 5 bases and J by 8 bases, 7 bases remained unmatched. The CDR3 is CASSIQGEREKLFF. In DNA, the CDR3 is TGTGCCAGCAGTATACAGGGGGAGAGAGAAAAACTGTTTTTT.

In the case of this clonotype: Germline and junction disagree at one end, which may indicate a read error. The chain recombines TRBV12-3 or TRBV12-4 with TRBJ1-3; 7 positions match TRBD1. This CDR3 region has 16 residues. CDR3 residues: CASRDLRGSSGDTIYF. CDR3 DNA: TGTGCCAGCAGAGACCTCAGGGGGTCCTCTGGAGACACCATATATTTT.

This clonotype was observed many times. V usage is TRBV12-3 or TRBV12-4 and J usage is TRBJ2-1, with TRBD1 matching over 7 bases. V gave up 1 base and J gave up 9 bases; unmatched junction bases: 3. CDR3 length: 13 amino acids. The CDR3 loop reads CASSLVQGFEQFF. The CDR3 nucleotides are TGTGCCAGCAGTTTAGTACAGGGGTTTGAGCAGTTCTTC.

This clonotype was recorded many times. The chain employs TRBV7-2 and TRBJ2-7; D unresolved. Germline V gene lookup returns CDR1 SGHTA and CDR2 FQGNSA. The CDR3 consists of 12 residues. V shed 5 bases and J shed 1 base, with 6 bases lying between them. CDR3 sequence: CASSPFSYEQYF. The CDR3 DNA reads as TGTGCCAGCAGCCCGTTTTCCTACGAGCAGTACTTC.

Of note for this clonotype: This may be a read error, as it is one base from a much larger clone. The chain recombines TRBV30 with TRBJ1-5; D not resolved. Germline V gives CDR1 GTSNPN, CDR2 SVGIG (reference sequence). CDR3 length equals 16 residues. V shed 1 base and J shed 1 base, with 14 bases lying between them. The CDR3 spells CAWSEEGMQSNQPQHF. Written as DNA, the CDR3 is TGTGCCTGGAGTGAGGAGGGCATGCAAAGCAATCAGCCCCAGCATTTT. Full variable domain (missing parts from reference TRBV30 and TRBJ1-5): SQTIHQWPATLVQPVGSPLSLECTVEGTSNPNLYWYRQAAGRGLQLLFYSVGIGQISSEVPQNLSASRPQDRQFILSSKKLLLSDSGFYLCAWSEEGMQSNQPQHFGDGTRLSIL.

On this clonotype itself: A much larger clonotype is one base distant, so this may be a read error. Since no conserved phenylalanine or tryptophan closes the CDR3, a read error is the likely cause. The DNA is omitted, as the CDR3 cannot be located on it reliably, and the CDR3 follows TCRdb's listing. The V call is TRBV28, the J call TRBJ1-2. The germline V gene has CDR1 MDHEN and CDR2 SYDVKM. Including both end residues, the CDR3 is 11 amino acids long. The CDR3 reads CASSDTYGYAL.